This is a list of T cell receptor beta chains from one sample in a study of T cells in Graves' hyperthyroidism and ophthalmopathy. In TCRdb, the multiplex PCR reads were re-called with MiXCR into one record per CDR3 protein. The sample yields about 580,000 distinct CDR3 sequences, about 14% seen once. The specimen was blood. These receptors were taken from a woman under 40 with Graves' hyperthyroidism that later progressed to Graves' ophthalmopathy. The CDR3 runs from the conserved cysteine through the conserved F or W. The D gene is left open where the match is weak. Clone size is stated in some rows and not others, as once, few, many or a class when expanded.

>NA|NA|TRBJ2-5|TRBV5-1
CASSLGVEETQYF
TGCGCCAGCAGCTTGGGGGTGGAGGAGACCCAGTACTTC
>many|TRBD2|TRBJ2-1|TRBV20-1
CSATGTSGLNEQFF
TGCAGTGCCACCGGGACTAGCGGGTTGAATGAGCAGTTCTTC
>NA|NA|TRBJ2-1|TRBV9
CASSVEVGGSYNEQFF
TGTGCCAGCAGCGTAGAAGTCGGCGGCTCCTACAATGAGCAGTTCTTC
>NA|NA|TRBJ2-5|TRBV28
CASSPSGFRQETQYF
TGTGCCAGCAGTCCATCAGGGTTTCGGCAAGAGACCCAGTACTTC
>NA|NA|TRBJ2-5|TRBV28
CASSSPSGARETQYF
TGTGCCAGCAGTTCCCCTTCTGGAGCCAGGGAGACCCAGTACTTC
>few|TRBD2|TRBJ2-2|TRBV20-1
CSARQREREYTGELFF
TGCAGTGCTAGACAGCGGGAGAGGGAGTACACCGGGGAGCTGTTTTTT
>NA|NA|TRBJ1-1|TRBV14
CASSQGQATKAFF
TGTGCCAGCAGCCAAGGACAGGCCACTAAAGCTTTCTTT
>many|NA|TRBJ2-5|TRBV12-3/TRBV12-4
CASRRDSGGQTQYF
TGTGCCAGCAGGCGGGACTCCGGAGGGCAGACCCAGTACTTC
>many|NA|TRBJ1-1|TRBV11-2
CASWERRSTEAFF
TGTGCCAGCTGGGAACGACGGAGCACTGAAGCTTTCTTT
>NA|TRBD1|TRBJ1-1|TRBV19
CASSPRAGRGLSTEAFF
TGTGCCAGTAGTCCCAGGGCGGGCAGGGGGCTTAGCACTGAAGCTTTCTTT
>NA|NA|TRBJ2-7|TRBV5-1
CASSFGSESDEQYF
TGCGCCAGCAGCTTCGGTAGCGAAAGTGACGAGCAGTACTTC
>many|NA|TRBJ2-1|TRBV4-1
CASSQLTSGYNEQFF
TGCGCCAGCAGCCAGCTTACTTCAGGTTACAATGAGCAGTTCTTC
>many|NA|TRBJ2-7|TRBV28
CASSSLAGGYYEQYF
TGTGCCAGCAGTTCCCTAGCAGGAGGGTACTACGAGCAGTACTTC
>NA|TRBD2|TRBJ2-7|TRBV27
CASSLSKTSGRLETYEQYF
TGTGCCAGCAGTTTATCGAAGACTAGCGGGAGGTTGGAGACCTACGAGCAGTACTTC
>NA|NA|TRBJ2-7|TRBV25-1
CASSPQAGIYEQYF
TGTGCCAGCAGTCCCCAGGCGGGGATCTACGAGCAGTACTTC
>many|NA|TRBJ2-7|TRBV2
CASRLADLLEQYF
TGTGCCAGCAGACTAGCCGATCTACTAGAGCAGTACTTC
>many|TRBD1|TRBJ2-2|TRBV2
CASSETGTNTGELFF
TGTGCCAGCAGTGAGACAGGGACGAACACCGGGGAGCTGTTTTTT
>many|NA|TRBJ1-4|TRBV12-3/TRBV12-4
CAASRATNEKLFF
TGTGCCGCCTCCCGGGCAACTAATGAAAAACTGTTTTTT
>many|TRBD1|TRBJ1-5|TRBV6-2/TRBV6-3
CASRQGAGAGNQPQHF
TGTGCCAGTCGACAGGGGGCAGGGGCAGGCAATCAGCCCCAGCATTTT
>many|TRBD2|TRBJ2-7|TRBV28
CASSPTRRTSELYEQYF
TGTGCCAGCAGTCCCACCCGTCGTACTAGCGAGCTCTACGAGCAGTACTTC
>many|NA|TRBJ2-1|TRBV20-1
CSAYLSGYNEQFF
TGCAGTGCTTACCTTAGCGGCTACAATGAGCAGTTCTTC
>many|NA|TRBJ1-1|TRBV12-3/TRBV12-4
CASSLEGRVAFF
TGTGCCAGCAGTTTGGAGGGCCGAGTGGCTTTCTTT
>many|NA|TRBJ1-1|TRBV19
CASSITGQTEAFF
TGTGCCAGTAGTATTACAGGGCAAACTGAAGCTTTCTTT
>NA|TRBD2|TRBJ2-1|TRBV7-2
CASSLMGLAGDEQFF
TGTGCCAGCAGCTTAATGGGACTAGCGGGAGACGAGCAGTTCTTC
>NA|TRBD2|TRBJ2-1|TRBV20-1
CSAQGLAGGDISTGEQFF
TGCAGTGCTCAGGGACTAGCGGGGGGGGATATTTCCACCGGTGAGCAGTTCTTC
>many|NA|TRBJ1-1|TRBV18
CASSQLGGTEAFF
TGTGCCAGCTCACAACTCGGGGGCACTGAAGCTTTCTTT
>many|TRBD1|TRBJ1-2|TRBV3-1
CASSPTGNGYTF
TGTGCCAGCAGCCCGACAGGGAATGGCTACACCTTC
>NA|NA|TRBJ1-1|TRBV5-1
CASSLNPGDTEAFF
TGCGCCAGCAGCTTGAACCCCGGTGACACTGAAGCTTTCTTT
>many|TRBD2|TRBJ2-1|TRBV11-2
CASSSTGGHSNRWNEQFF
TGTGCCAGCAGCTCAACGGGAGGGCATAGTAATAGGTGGAATGAGCAGTTCTTC
>many|NA|TRBJ2-2|TRBV20-1
CSAFAPKSGELFF
TGCAGTGCTTTTGCACCTAAGTCCGGGGAGCTGTTTTTT
>many|NA|TRBJ1-1|TRBV20-1
CSARDRRGNTEAFF
TGCAGTGCTAGAGATCGAAGGGGGAACACTGAAGCTTTCTTT
>many|NA|TRBJ1-3|TRBV2
CASSVGGNTIYF
TGTGCCAGCAGTGTTGGAGGAAACACCATATATTTT
>many|NA|TRBJ2-7|TRBV11-3
CASGPRLTYEQYF
TGTGCCAGCGGCCCACGGTTGACCTACGAGCAGTACTTC
>many|TRBD1|TRBJ1-1|TRBV2
CASSPPGQQNTEAFF
TGTGCCAGCAGTCCACCGGGACAGCAGAACACTGAAGCTTTCTTT
>NA|TRBD1|TRBJ1-3|TRBV20-1
CSASRSGTGTPSGNTIYF
TGCAGTGCTAGTCGGAGTGGGACAGGGACCCCCTCTGGAAACACCATATATTTT
>many|NA|TRBJ2-7|TRBV10-3
CATASGEQYF
TGTGCCACCGCCAGCGGGGAGCAGTACTTC